These 6 T cell receptor beta chains were all obtained from the same sample, sequenced in a study of cytomegalovirus exposure and HLA in healthy donors. This table comes from immunoSEQ multiplex PCR, and its TCRdb copy is limited to in-frame clones, with some not included. Of 150,000 or so clones listed, roughly nine tenths are singletons. The sample consisted of PBMCs. The receptors were gathered from a young woman in good health and CMV-seropositive.

The CDR3 DNA follows: TGTGCCTGGAGTGTACGTCGATCACCTATGAACACTGAAGCTTTCTTT. This sequence encodes CAWSVRRSPMNTEAFF. The gene calls are TRBV30 and TRBJ1-1, with D unclear. V gave up 0 bases and J gave up 0 bases, with 14 bases separating them. The CDR3 runs to 16 residues. Per the germline V gene, CDR1 is GTSNPN and CDR2 is SVGIG (reference sequence).

The rearrangement uses TRBV7-2 and TRBJ1-2, with 9 bases lining up with TRBD1. CDR1 SGHTA and CDR2 FQGNSA come from the germline V gene. The CDR3 totals 15 residues. Losses at the gene ends were 1 base for V and 4 bases for J; bases not matched to a gene: 4. The CDR3 region is CASSLDGTGTYGYTF. For the CDR3, the DNA is TGTGCCAGCAGCTTAGACGGGACAGGGACCTATGGCTACACCTTC.

This clone was detected only once. This chain links TRBV28 with TRBJ2-1; 10 bases map to TRBD1. CDR1 and CDR2 from the germline V gene are MDHEN and SYDVKM. The J segment lost 0 bases and the V segment lost 5 bases, leaving 4 bases of the junction unmatched. The CDR3 is 16 residues long. As DNA, the CDR3 is TGTGCCAGCAGTCCTCGACAGGGGGCCTCCTACAATGAGCAGTTCTTC. This sequence encodes CASSPRQGASYNEQFF.

The J gene is TRBJ1-2, the V gene TRBV27; maybe TRBD1 (5 bases). This CDR3 contains 13 residues. CDR1 MNHEY and CDR2 SMNVEV come from the germline V gene (reference sequence). V lost 6 bases, J lost 8 bases, and 16 bases lay in between. The CDR3 DNA follows: TGTGCCAGCAGCAGGGTTGGCCCGAGGGGCTACACCTTC. It translates to CASSRVGPRGYTF.

CDR3 nucleotide sequence: TGTGCCAGCAGTTTGAAGATGGGAGGTAGTGGCACTGAAGCTTTCTTT. It specifies CASSLKMGGSGTEAFF. V and J are TRBV27 and TRBJ1-1; D is uncertain. Germline lookup yields CDR1 MNHEY and CDR2 SMNVEV (reference sequence). The germline V and J ends were trimmed by 3 bases and 4 bases, with 18 bases remaining between them. The CDR3 is made up of 16 amino acids.

This rearrangement joins TRBV30 to TRBJ2-7; 7 bases map to TRBD1. V lost 0 bases to trimming and J lost 3 bases; unmatched junction nucleotides: 5. CDR1 and CDR2 (germline): GTSNPN, SVGIG (reference sequence). The length of the CDR3 is 14 residues. CDR3: CAWSVQGLVYEQYF. CDR3 nucleotide sequence: TGTGCCTGGAGTGTACAGGGGCTAGTCTACGAGCAGTACTTC.